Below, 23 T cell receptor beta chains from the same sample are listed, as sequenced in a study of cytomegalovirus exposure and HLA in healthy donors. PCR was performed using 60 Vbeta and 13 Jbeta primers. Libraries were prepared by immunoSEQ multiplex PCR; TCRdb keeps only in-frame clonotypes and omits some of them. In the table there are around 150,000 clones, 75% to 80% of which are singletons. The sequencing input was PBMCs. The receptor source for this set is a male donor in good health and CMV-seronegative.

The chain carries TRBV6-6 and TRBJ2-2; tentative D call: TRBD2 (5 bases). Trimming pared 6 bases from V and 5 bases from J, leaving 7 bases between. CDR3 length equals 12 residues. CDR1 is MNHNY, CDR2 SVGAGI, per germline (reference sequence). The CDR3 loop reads CASRKRTGELFF. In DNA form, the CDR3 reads TGTGCCAGCAGAAAGCGGACCGGGGAGCTGTTTTTT.

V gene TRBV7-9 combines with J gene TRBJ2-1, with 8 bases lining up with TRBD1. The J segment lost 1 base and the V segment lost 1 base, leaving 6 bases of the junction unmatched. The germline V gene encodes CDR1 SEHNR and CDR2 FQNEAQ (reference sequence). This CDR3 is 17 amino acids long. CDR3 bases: TGTGCCAGCAGCTTAGTATCGGGGACAGGTTCCTACAATGAGCAGTTCTTC. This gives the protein CASSLVSGTGSYNEQFF.

The CDR3, as DNA: TGTGCCAGCGGGGACAGGTCTTGGGGGTATGGCTACACCTTC. Translating it yields CASGDRSWGYGYTF. The J gene is TRBJ1-2, the V gene TRBV27; 8 bases line up with TRBD1. Germline CDR1 reads MNHEY; CDR2 reads SMNVEV (reference sequence). This CDR3 has 14 amino acids. V trimming: 8 bases; J trimming: 5 bases; junction bases outside the gene matches: 10.

CDR3 loop: CASSYSSRTSQYEQYF. CDR3 nucleotides: TGTGCCAGCAGTTACTCGTCTCGGACTAGCCAATACGAGCAGTACTTC. The rearrangement uses TRBV6-5 and TRBJ2-5, with 8 bases fitting TRBD2. The J call is uncertain, as TRBJ2-7 better fits the DNA end. The CDR3 sequence is 16 residues long. The germline V gene has CDR1 MNHEY and CDR2 SVGAGI.

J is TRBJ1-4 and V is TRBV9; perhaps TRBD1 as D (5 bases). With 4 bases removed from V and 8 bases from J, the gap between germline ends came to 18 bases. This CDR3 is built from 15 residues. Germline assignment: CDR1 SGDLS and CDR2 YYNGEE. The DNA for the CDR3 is TGTGCCAGCAGCACCCAAGGAGGGGTTGGCGAAAAACTGTTTTTT. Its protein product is CASSTQGGVGEKLFF. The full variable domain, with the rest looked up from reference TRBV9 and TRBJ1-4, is DSGVTQTPKHLITATGQRVTLRCSPRSGDLSVYWYQQSLDQGLQFLIQYYNGEERAKGNILERFSAQQFPDLHSELNLSSLELGDSALYFCASSTQGGVGEKLFFGSGTQLSVL.

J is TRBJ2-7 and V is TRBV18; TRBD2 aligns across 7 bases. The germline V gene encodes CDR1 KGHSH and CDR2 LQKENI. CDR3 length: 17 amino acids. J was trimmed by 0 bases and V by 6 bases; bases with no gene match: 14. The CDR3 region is CASSPNALGGSSYEQYF. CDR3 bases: TGTGCCAGCTCCCCAAACGCCTTAGGCGGGAGCTCCTACGAGCAGTACTTC.

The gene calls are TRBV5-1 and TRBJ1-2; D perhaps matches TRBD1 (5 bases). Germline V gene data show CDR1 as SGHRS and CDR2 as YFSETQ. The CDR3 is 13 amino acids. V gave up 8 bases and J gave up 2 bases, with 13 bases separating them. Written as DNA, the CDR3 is TGCGCCAGTCGGACATCGGAAAACTATGGCTACACCTTC. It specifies CASRTSENYGYTF.

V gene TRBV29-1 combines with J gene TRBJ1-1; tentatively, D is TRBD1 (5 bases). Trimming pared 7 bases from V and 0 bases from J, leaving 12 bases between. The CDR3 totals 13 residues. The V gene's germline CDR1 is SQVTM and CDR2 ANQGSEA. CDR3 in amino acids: CSAEQGMNTEAFF. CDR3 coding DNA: TGCAGCGCTGAGCAGGGCATGAACACTGAAGCTTTCTTT.

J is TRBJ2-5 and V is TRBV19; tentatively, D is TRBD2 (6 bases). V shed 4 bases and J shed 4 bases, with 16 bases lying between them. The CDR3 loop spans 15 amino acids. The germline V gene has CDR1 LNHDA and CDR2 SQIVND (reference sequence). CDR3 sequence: CASSKGGERGETQYF. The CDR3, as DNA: TGTGCCAGTAGTAAAGGAGGGGAACGAGGAGAGACCCAGTACTTC.

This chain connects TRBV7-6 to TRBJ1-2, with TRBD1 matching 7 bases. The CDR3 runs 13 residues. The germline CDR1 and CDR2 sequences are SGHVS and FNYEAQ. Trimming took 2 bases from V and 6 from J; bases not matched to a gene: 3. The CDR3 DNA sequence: TGTGCCAGCAGCTTAACAGGGGATGATGGCTACACCTTC. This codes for CASSLTGDDGYTF. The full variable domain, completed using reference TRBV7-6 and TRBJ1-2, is GAGVSQSPRYKVTKRGQDVALRCDPISGHVSLYWYRQALGQGPEFLTYFNYEAQQDKSGLPNDRFSAERPEGSISTLTIQRTEQRDSAMYRCASSLTGDDGYTFGSGTRLTVV.

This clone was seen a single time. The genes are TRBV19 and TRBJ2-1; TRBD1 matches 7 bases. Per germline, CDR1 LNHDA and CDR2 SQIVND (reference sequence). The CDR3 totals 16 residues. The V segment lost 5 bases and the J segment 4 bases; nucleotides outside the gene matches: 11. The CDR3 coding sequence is TGTGCCAGTAGTCGTGCCGGGACAGCCATATACAATGAGCAGTTCTTC. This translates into CASSRAGTAIYNEQFF.

Written as DNA, the CDR3 is TGTGCCAGCAGCCCCATAAGAACAGGGGACTCCTACAATGAGCAGTTCTTC. Protein product: CASSPIRTGDSYNEQFF. The chain uses TRBV7-9 and TRBJ2-1, with TRBD1 matching 7 bases. V shed 5 bases, J shed 0 bases, and the junction held 10 bases outside the gene matches. In germline, CDR1 is SEHNR, CDR2 FQNEAQ (reference sequence). The CDR3 extends over 17 amino acids.

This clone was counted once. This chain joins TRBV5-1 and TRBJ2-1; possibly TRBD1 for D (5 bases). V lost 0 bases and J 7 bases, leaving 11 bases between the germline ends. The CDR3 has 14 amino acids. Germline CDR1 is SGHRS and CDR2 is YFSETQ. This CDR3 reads CASSLAQGVNEQFF. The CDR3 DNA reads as TGCGCCAGCAGCTTGGCACAAGGGGTAAATGAGCAGTTCTTC.

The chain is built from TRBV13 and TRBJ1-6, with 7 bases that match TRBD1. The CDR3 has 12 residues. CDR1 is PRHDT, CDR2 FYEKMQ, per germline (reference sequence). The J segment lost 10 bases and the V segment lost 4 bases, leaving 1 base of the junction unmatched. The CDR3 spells CASSSQGSPLHF. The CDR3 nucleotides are TGTGCCAGCAGCTCACAGGGGTCACCCCTCCACTTT.

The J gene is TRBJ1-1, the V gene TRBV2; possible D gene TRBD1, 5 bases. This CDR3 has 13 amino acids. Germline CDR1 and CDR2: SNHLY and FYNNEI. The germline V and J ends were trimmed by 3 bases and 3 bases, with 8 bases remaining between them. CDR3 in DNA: TGTGCCAGCAGTGAGGGAGGGGACACTGAAGCTTTCTTT. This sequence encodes CASSEGGDTEAFF. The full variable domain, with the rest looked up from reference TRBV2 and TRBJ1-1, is EPEVTQTPSHQVTQMGQEVILRCVPISNHLYFYWYRQILGQKVEFLVSFYNNEISEKSEIFDDQFSVERPDGSNFTLKIRSTKLEDSAMYFCASSEGGDTEAFFGQGTRLTVV.

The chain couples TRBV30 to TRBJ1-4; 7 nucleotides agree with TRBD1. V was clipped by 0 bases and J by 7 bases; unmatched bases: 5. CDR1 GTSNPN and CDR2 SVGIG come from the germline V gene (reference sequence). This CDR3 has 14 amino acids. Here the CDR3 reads CAWSVRQGSEKLFF. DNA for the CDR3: TGTGCCTGGAGTGTACGACAGGGAAGTGAAAAACTGTTTTTT.

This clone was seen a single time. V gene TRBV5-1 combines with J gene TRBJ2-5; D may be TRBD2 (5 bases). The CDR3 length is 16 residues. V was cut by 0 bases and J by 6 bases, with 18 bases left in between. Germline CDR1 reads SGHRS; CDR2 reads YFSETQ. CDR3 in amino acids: CASSLALEGRLKTQYF. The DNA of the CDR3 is TGCGCCAGCAGCTTGGCCTTAGAGGGTAGGCTGAAGACCCAGTACTTC.

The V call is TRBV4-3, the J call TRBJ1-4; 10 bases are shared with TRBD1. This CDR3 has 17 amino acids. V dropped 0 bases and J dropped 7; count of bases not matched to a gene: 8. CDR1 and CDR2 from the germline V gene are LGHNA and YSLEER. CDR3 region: CASSQDRQGAYGEKLFF. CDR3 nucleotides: TGCGCCAGCAGCCAAGATAGACAGGGGGCGTACGGTGAAAAACTGTTTTTT.

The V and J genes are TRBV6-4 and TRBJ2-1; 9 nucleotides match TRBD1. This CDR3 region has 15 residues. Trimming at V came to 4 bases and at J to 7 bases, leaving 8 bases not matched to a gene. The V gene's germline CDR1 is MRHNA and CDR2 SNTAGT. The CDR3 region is CASSVQGAQGNEQFF. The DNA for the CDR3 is TGTGCCAGCAGTGTACAGGGGGCGCAAGGAAATGAGCAGTTCTTC.

CDR3 residues: CASSYSHGTTAQHF. CDR3 nucleotides: TGTGCCAGCAGTTACTCGCACGGGACAACAGCCCAGCATTTT. The chain carries TRBV6-5 and TRBJ1-5; D perhaps matches TRBD1 (6 bases). The ends were cut back, 0 bases at V and 11 bases at J, with 14 bases in the middle. There are 14 residues in the CDR3. Germline V CDR1 and CDR2: MNHEY, SVGAGI.

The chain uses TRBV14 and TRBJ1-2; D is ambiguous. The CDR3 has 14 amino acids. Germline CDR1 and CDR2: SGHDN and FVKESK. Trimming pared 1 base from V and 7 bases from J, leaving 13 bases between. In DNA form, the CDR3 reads TGTGCCAGCAGCCAAGTGCAGATTAACGCTGGCTACACCTTC. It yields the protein CASSQVQINAGYTF.

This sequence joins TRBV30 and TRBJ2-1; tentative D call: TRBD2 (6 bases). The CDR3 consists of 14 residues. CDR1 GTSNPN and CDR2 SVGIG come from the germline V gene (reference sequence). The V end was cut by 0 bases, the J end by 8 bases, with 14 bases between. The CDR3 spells CAWSVLGAGHEQFF. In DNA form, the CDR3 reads TGTGCCTGGAGTGTACTCGGAGCGGGCCATGAGCAGTTCTTC.

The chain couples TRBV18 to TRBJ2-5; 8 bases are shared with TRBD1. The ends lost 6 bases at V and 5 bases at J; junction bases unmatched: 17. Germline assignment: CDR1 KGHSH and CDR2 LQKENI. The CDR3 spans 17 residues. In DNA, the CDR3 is TGTGCCAGCTCCTCGAGGACAGGGTTCAACGGTGGGGAGACCCAGTACTTC. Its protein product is CASSSRTGFNGGETQYF. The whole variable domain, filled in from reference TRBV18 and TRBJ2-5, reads NAGVMQNPRHLVRRRGQEARLRCSPMKGHSHVYWYRQLPEEGLKFMVYLQKENIIDESGMPKERFSAEFPKEGPSILRIQQVVRGDSAAYFCASSSRTGFNGGETQYFGPGTRLLVL.